A selection of T cell receptor beta chains follows, all from one sample in a study of Ad26.COV2.S vaccination and SARS-CoV-2 variants. Method: immunoSEQ multiplex PCR; TCRdb's copy keeps in-frame clones and lacks some. Of around 450,000 clones listed, around 87% are singletons. Sample: peripheral blood, taken in a trial of Ad26.COV2.S vaccine versus placebo. The receptors come from a person aged 18-65 years who received the Ad26.COV2.S COVID-19 vaccine or a placebo. The CDR3 runs from the conserved cysteine through the conserved F or W. D genes are given only for firm matches. Clone sizes are given selectively: once, few, many, or a class where the clone is expanded.

clone_size j_call d_call v_call cdr3_length cdr3_nt cdr3_aa
- TRBJ1-4 - TRBV12-1 14 TGTGCCAGCAGCTTTTACAGCGGGGCGGAAAAACTGTTTTTT CASSFYSGAEKLFF
- TRBJ2-2 TRBD2 TRBV19 17 TGTGCCAGTAGAACTCTAGCGGGGGGACCGAACACCGGGGAGCTGTTTTTT CASRTLAGGPNTGELFF
- TRBJ2-7 - TRBV19 13 TGTGCCAGTAATTCGGTAGAAGGGGGCGAGCAGTACTTC CASNSVEGGEQYF
- TRBJ1-2 TRBD1 TRBV28 13 TGTGCCAGCAGCCTCGACAGGGTGTATGGCTACACCTTC CASSLDRVYGYTF
- TRBJ2-7 - TRBV7-3 13 TGTGCCAGCAGCCACGGGGACGCCTACGAGCAGTACTTC CASSHGDAYEQYF
- TRBJ2-7 TRBD2 TRBV7-2 14 TGTGCCAGCAGCCTAGCGGGGCCAACCTACGAGCAGTACTTC CASSLAGPTYEQYF
- TRBJ2-3 TRBD1 TRBV7-3 14 TGTGCCAGCAGCTCGGGACAGGGGATAGATACGCAGTATTTT CASSSGQGIDTQYF
- TRBJ1-3 - TRBV28 17 TGTGCCAGCAGTTCTAAAAGGGTTATAGGTTCTGGAAACACCATATATTTT CASSSKRVIGSGNTIYF
- TRBJ2-7 - TRBV4-2 14 TGTGCCAGCAGCCAAGTGATAGAGATCTACGAGCAGTACTTC CASSQVIEIYEQYF
- TRBJ1-2 - TRBV7-8 14 TGTGCCAGCAGCGTGAGGGGCGGGGGCTATGGCTACACCTTC CASSVRGGGYGYTF
- TRBJ2-1 - TRBV27 14 TGTGCCAGCAGACCGGGACGATGGGTGAATGAGCAGTTCTTC CASRPGRWVNEQFF
- TRBJ2-7 - TRBV27 15 TGTGCCAGCAGTTCAAACCATGCGGGGGCCCACGAGCAGTACTTC CASSSNHAGAHEQYF
once TRBJ2-7 - TRBV2 13 TGTGCCAGCAGGCCGGCTCTCTCGGGCGAGCAGTACTTC CASRPALSGEQYF
- TRBJ2-3 TRBD2 TRBV9 16 TGTGCCAGCAGCACCCGGACTAGCGGCTACACAGATACGCAGTATTTT CASSTRTSGYTDTQYF
- TRBJ2-5 - TRBV5-1 14 TGCGCCAGCAGCTTGGGATCGGGGCTCGAGACCCAGTACTTC CASSLGSGLETQYF
few TRBJ2-7 - TRBV5-4 14 TGTGCCAGCAGCCGGGGCCTTTACTCCTACGAGCAGTACTTC CASSRGLYSYEQYF
- TRBJ2-1 TRBD1 TRBV5-1 15 TGCGCCAGCAGCCCGGACAGGAGATCCTACAATGAGCAGTTCTTC CASSPDRRSYNEQFF
once TRBJ2-7 - TRBV5-1 15 TGCGCCAGCAGCTTGGAAGGGGATGGCTCCTACGAGCAGTACTTC CASSLEGDGSYEQYF
once TRBJ2-2 - TRBV11-3 13 TGTGCCACCCAGGGGACGAACACCGGGGAGCTGTTTTTT CATQGTNTGELFF
- TRBJ1-2 - TRBV6-5 14 TGTGCCAGCAGTTACGATAAGGGAATCTATGGCTACACCTTC CASSYDKGIYGYTF
- TRBJ1-4 - TRBV4-1 16 TGCGCCAGCAGCCAAGATGGTCGACAGAGTAATGAAAAACTGTTTTTT CASSQDGRQSNEKLFF
- TRBJ2-7 - TRBV29-1 13 TGCAGCGTTGAGGGGGGCGGTAACTACGAGCAGTACTTC CSVEGGGNYEQYF
- TRBJ2-2 - TRBV2 14 TGTGCCAGCAGTGAGGGGGCGTACACCGGGGAGCTGTTTTTT CASSEGAYTGELFF
- TRBJ2-7 - TRBV5-1 14 TGCGCCAGCAGCTTGGATCCGGGATCCTACGAGCAGTACTTC CASSLDPGSYEQYF
- TRBJ2-2 - TRBV6-5 13 TGTGCCAGCTTGGAGTTGAACACCGGGGAGCTGTTTTTT CASLELNTGELFF
- TRBJ2-7 TRBD2 TRBV12-3/TRBV12-4 13 TGTGCCAGCAGTCTAGCGGGGGCCTACGAGCAGTACTTC CASSLAGAYEQYF
- TRBJ2-7 TRBD1 TRBV5-1 14 TGCGCCAGCAGCTTGGGGACAGGGCGGGACGAGCAGTACTTC CASSLGTGRDEQYF
- TRBJ2-3 - TRBV29-1 14 TGCAGCGTTGAGGCTAGCGTCCTCACAGATACGCAGTATTTT CSVEASVLTDTQYF